Listed below are T cell receptor beta chains from one sample, sequenced in a study of post-analysis software for immune sequencing data. Each CDR3 protein is one row after TCRdb ran MiXCR on the PCR reads. Here the sample spans a few hundred thousand distinct CDR3 sequences, 35% to 45% being singletons. Sequencing input: blood. These receptors were taken from a girl aged 2-10 years with multiple sclerosis. The CDR3 runs from the conserved cysteine through the conserved F or W. A D gene is named only where the DNA matches it firmly. Size is omitted from some rows. Given values are once, few, many or a class for expanded clones.

clone_size	v_call	j_call	d_call	cdr3_nt	cdr3_aa
-	TRBV29-1	TRBJ2-1	-	TGCAGCGTTGGGGTGTCGGACAGTCCCTACGAGCAGTTCTTC	CSVGVSDSPYEQFF
-	TRBV6-2/TRBV6-3	TRBJ2-2	TRBD2	TGTGCCAGCAGTTACAAGCGGGGGGGATCACGGACCGGGGAGCTGTTTTTT	CASSYKRGGSRTGELFF
-	TRBV6-5	TRBJ2-3	-	TGTGCCAGCAGTTTCGGACTGGGGATCACAGATACGCAGTATTTT	CASSFGLGITDTQYF
-	TRBV7-9	TRBJ2-5	-	TGTGCCAGCAGCTTTTCAAATACTGGCGAGACCCAGTACTTC	CASSFSNTGETQYF
-	TRBV6-2/TRBV6-3	TRBJ1-1	-	TGTGCCAGCAGTTGGGGGACTAACACTGAAGCTTTCTTT	CASSWGTNTEAFF
-	TRBV7-2	TRBJ2-7	-	TGTGCCAGCAGTGGGGCCAATTCCTACGAGCAGTACTTC	CASSGANSYEQYF
-	TRBV20-1	TRBJ2-7	-	TGCAGTGCTAGGGGGGCCCCCTACGAGCAGTACTTC	CSARGAPYEQYF
-	TRBV20-1	TRBJ2-3	TRBD2	TGCAGTGCTAGACGGGGGGGAGATACGCAGTATTTT	CSARRGGDTQYF
-	TRBV4-3	TRBJ2-1	-	TGCGCCAGCAGCCAAGCCCCAGGCCTAGCCCCTGGGGATGAGCAGTTCTTC	CASSQAPGLAPGDEQFF
-	TRBV15	TRBJ1-2	-	TGTGCCGCCAGCAGAGCCCATTGGGCAGCCTATGGCTACACCTTC	CAASRAHWAAYGYTF
few	TRBV7-9	TRBJ1-2	TRBD1	TGTGCCAGCAGTTCCTACAGGGGGCGCCGGGGCTACACCTTC	CASSSYRGRRGYTF
-	TRBV12-3/TRBV12-4	TRBJ2-3	TRBD1	TGTGCCGGCAGTTTGGGACAGGGGTCGTCAGATACGCAGTATTTT	CAGSLGQGSSDTQYF
few	TRBV10-3	TRBJ1-5	-	TGTGCCATCAGTGAGTCGGTAGGGATAGGTCTCGTGCCCCAGCATTTT	CAISESVGIGLVPQHF
-	TRBV5-1	TRBJ2-1	-	TGCGCCAGCAGCTTGGCCGGCCTTCTCCATGAGCAGTTCTTC	CASSLAGLLHEQFF
few	TRBV7-6	TRBJ2-1	-	TGTGCCAGCAGCCCCCTCAAGGCGGACCCCGCCTACAATGAGCAGTTCTTC	CASSPLKADPAYNEQFF
-	TRBV18	TRBJ1-2	TRBD1	TGTGCCAGCTCACCGAGGGGGCGTGGATGGGGCTACACCTTC	CASSPRGRGWGYTF
-	TRBV28	TRBJ2-7	TRBD1	TGTGCCAGCAGTTTCGGTATCGGGACAGACAACTCCTACGAGCAGTACTTC	CASSFGIGTDNSYEQYF
-	TRBV4-2	TRBJ2-7	-	TGTGCCAGCAGCCAAGATGGCGCTAGCGACGAGCAGTACTTC	CASSQDGASDEQYF
few	TRBV20-1	TRBJ2-4	TRBD2	TGCAGTGCTAGAGACGGGAGGGCGAAAAACATTCAGTACTTC	CSARDGRAKNIQYF
-	TRBV28	TRBJ1-5	-	TGTGCCAGCAGTTTTTCGGGCAGGATAAGGAATCAGCCCCAGCATTTT	CASSFSGRIRNQPQHF
few	TRBV7-9	TRBJ1-2	-	TGTGCCAGCAGCGTCTCCTTCGACAGAGAAGCTAACTATGGCTACACCTTC	CASSVSFDREANYGYTF
-	TRBV5-1	TRBJ1-2	TRBD1	TGCGCCAGCAGCTTGGATGGACAGGAGCCTTACTATGGCTACACCTTC	CASSLDGQEPYYGYTF
once	TRBV12-5	TRBJ2-5	-	TGTGCTAGTGGTTCCCTTCCAGAGACCCAGTACTTC	CASGSLPETQYF
-	TRBV4-2	TRBJ2-1	TRBD1	TGTGCCAGCAGCCTCAGCGATGACAGGGGCCGGGAGCAGTTCTTC	CASSLSDDRGREQFF
-	TRBV2	TRBJ2-7	TRBD1	TGTGCCAGCATGGGACAGCGCTACGAGCAGTACTTC	CASMGQRYEQYF
few	TRBV7-6	TRBJ2-1	TRBD1	TGTGCCAGCAGCTTAGTCCCCGGGACAGGGGGCCGTATTGAGCAGTTCTTC	CASSLVPGTGGRIEQFF
-	TRBV20-1	TRBJ2-1	-	TGCAGTGCTAGAGATATCAATGAGCAGTTCTTC	CSARDINEQFF